This T cell receptor beta chain appears in the sequencing data of a study of blood T cell repertoires in COVID-19. For the study at large: Sites across the United States, Italy and Spain contributed samples from acute and convalescent COVID-19.

The CDR3 is made up of 14 amino acids. Germline values: CDR1 MGHRA, CDR2 YSYEKL. Trimming took 3 bases from V and 5 from J, leaving 12 bases between them. In the source study's methods: Estimates of nucleated cell counts were drawn from the amplification of reference gene primers. The data were produced by immunoSEQ multiplex PCR, yet TCRdb's version contains in-frame clones alone and is incomplete. That table supplies the V and J calls and clone size; D and trimming were determined from the DNA. In the table there are about 160,000 clones, 70% to 90% of which are singletons. Seattle patients were enrolled while actively infected and followed longitudinally.

The chain couples TRBV4-1 to TRBJ2-3; D is unclear. The clonotype was recovered from a woman aged 45-65 years with COVID-19, enrolled during active disease. The sample taken for sequencing was peripheral blood. The CDR3 spells CASSHNSLIDTQYF. The CDR3 DNA sequence: TGCGCCAGCAGCCATAACTCCTTGATAGATACGCAGTATTTT.